The sample holds many counts of the clone carrying this TCR beta chain. V lost 1 base and J 3 bases, leaving 7 bases between the germline ends. The CDR3 totals 14 residues. Germline CDR1 and CDR2: SGHRS and YFSETQ. Via MiXCR, TCRdb re-called the 5' RACE reads, giving one row per CDR3 protein. The sample includes 150,000 to 200,000 distinct CDR3 sequences, around 17% of them seen just once. These data belong to a study of CD8 T cells in ankylosing spondylitis. The sequencing sample was made of blood, either unsorted or a sorted T cell fraction (not recorded which). V gene TRBV5-1 combines with J gene TRBJ2-2; D perhaps matches TRBD1 (5 bases). This sequence was found in a male donor with ankylosing spondylitis or in good health (not recorded which). In nucleotides, the CDR3 is TGCGCCAGCAGCTTGAAGGGGTACACCGGGGAGCTGTTTTTT. As protein: CASSLKGYTGELFF.